One and the same sample provided the 29 T cell receptor beta chains below, sequenced in a study of CD8 T cells in ankylosing spondylitis. Broader study findings: Seemingly characteristic of ankylosing spondylitis blood was a TCR beta motif consisting of roughly 8 highly homologous variants.

MiXCR was run by TCRdb on the 5' RACE reads, yielding one entry per CDR3 protein. This sample yields 700,000 to 850,000 distinct CDR3 sequences, of which approximately 10% are seen a single time; under 0.6% belongs to the top ten. Their target antigens are unknown. Sequenced sample: blood, either unsorted or a sorted T cell fraction (not recorded which). These receptors originate from a male donor with ankylosing spondylitis.

This clonotype was seen only a few times. The rearrangement joins TRBV20-1 to TRBJ2-1; TRBD2 aligns across 13 bases. Per the germline V gene, CDR1 is DFQATT and CDR2 is SNEGSKA (reference sequence). There are 16 residues in the CDR3. The trim removed 1 base at V and 5 bases at J, leaving 5 bases unmatched. CDR3 protein: CSARAPTSGRNNEQFF. CDR3 sequence (DNA): TGCAGTGCTAGAGCTCCGACTAGCGGGAGGAACAATGAGCAGTTCTTC.

V usage is TRBV6-2 or TRBV6-3 and J usage is TRBJ2-2; 7 nucleotides match TRBD1. In germline, CDR1 is MNHEY, CDR2 SVGEGT. CDR3 length: 15 amino acids. Trimming took 4 bases from V and 2 from J; bases not matched to a gene: 4. CDR3 bases: TGTGCCAGCAGTTCGTGGGACAGAAACACCGGGGAGCTGTTTTTT. Its protein product is CASSSWDRNTGELFF.

CDR3 bases: TGCGCCAGCAGCCAAGTCGGGGACAGGGCCAACGTCCTGACTTTC. Protein sequence: CASSQVGDRANVLTF. The chain employs TRBV4-3 and TRBJ2-6; TRBD1 might be the D (6 bases). The CDR3 runs to 15 residues. V was pared by 1 base and J by 5 bases, with 9 bases between. The germline gives CDR1 LGHNA, CDR2 YSLEER.

The rearrangement links TRBV18 to TRBJ1-4, with 8 positions matching TRBD1. Unmatched junction bases numbered 3, after V lost 6 bases and J lost 12 bases. The germline V gene has CDR1 KGHSH and CDR2 LQKENI. The CDR3 consists of 11 residues. CDR3 residues: CASSDRVELFF. In nucleotides, the CDR3 is TGTGCCAGCTCGGACAGGGTGGAACTGTTTTTT.

This clonotype was observed a handful of times. The V call is TRBV11-2, the J call TRBJ1-5; D gene ambiguous. Deletions cut 3 bases from V and 5 bases from J, with 8 bases between. The length of the CDR3 is 13 residues. Looked up from germline, CDR1 is SGHAT and CDR2 is FQNNGV. The CDR3 sequence: CASSFSPHQPQHF. The CDR3 nucleotides are TGTGCCAGCAGCTTCTCCCCTCATCAGCCCCAGCATTTT. Variable domain in full (rest from reference TRBV11-2 and TRBJ1-5): EAGVAQSPRYKIIEKRQSVAFWCNPISGHATLYWYQQILGQGPKLLIQFQNNGVVDDSQLPKDRFSAERLKGVDSTLKIQPAKLEDSAVYLCASSFSPHQPQHFGDGTRLSIL.

This clonotype showed up just a few times. This chain connects TRBV5-1 to TRBJ2-1, with D maybe TRBD2 (5 bases). Looked up from germline, CDR1 is SGHRS and CDR2 is YFSETQ. The CDR3 runs 14 residues. V shed 1 base and J shed 6 bases, with 11 bases lying between them. The CDR3 nucleotides are TGCGCCAGCAGCTTGTTACTAGTTAGCAATGAGCAGTTCTTC. Translated: CASSLLLVSNEQFF.

This sequence joins TRBV20-1 and TRBJ1-5, with D perhaps TRBD1 (5 bases). This CDR3 comprises 12 residues. The V and J ends lost 1 base and 8 bases respectively, with 9 bases between them. Per the germline V gene, CDR1 is DFQATT and CDR2 is SNEGSKA (reference sequence). The CDR3 nucleotides read TGCAGTGCTAGAGCCGGGACTAAGCCCCAGCATTTT. Protein sequence: CSARAGTKPQHF.

The V and J genes are TRBV20-1 and TRBJ2-5, with 8 bases fitting TRBD1. The CDR3 consists of 13 residues. The V segment lost 6 bases and the J segment 2 bases; nucleotides outside the gene matches: 5. The germline V gene has CDR1 DFQATT and CDR2 SNEGSKA (reference sequence). CDR3 coding DNA: TGCAGTGCCCATGACAGGGGTCAAGAGACCCAGTACTTC. Translating it yields CSAHDRGQETQYF.

The chain carries TRBV20-1 and TRBJ2-3; possible D gene TRBD2, 5 bases. V was cut by 0 bases and J by 5 bases, with 18 bases left in between. Germline-derived CDR1 and CDR2 are DFQATT and SNEGSKA (reference sequence). There are 16 residues in the CDR3. The CDR3 bases are TGCAGTGCTAGAGATCTGAGTGAGGGAAGGGTAGATACGCAGTATTTT. Amino acids: CSARDLSEGRVDTQYF.

CDR3 protein: CASSLVSGGYQPQHF. The CDR3 DNA reads TGTGCCAGCAGCTTAGTTTCCGGCGGCTACCAGCCCCAGCATTTT. J is TRBJ1-5 and V is TRBV7-2; D ambiguous. Germline V gives CDR1 SGHTA, CDR2 FQGNSA. The CDR3 consists of 15 residues. The ends were cut back, 1 base at V and 7 bases at J, with 14 bases in the middle.

This chain uses TRBV5-1 with TRBJ1-2, with a tentative D call TRBD1 (6 bases). The CDR3 extends over 16 amino acids. CDR1 is SGHRS and CDR2 is YFSETQ in the germline V gene. Trimming took off 3 bases at V and 3 bases at J, with 18 bases between the two ends. In nucleotides, the CDR3 is TGCGCCAGCAGCTCCGGGACATCATCATGGGACTATGGCTACACCTTC. Its translation is CASSSGTSSWDYGYTF.

This clonotype was seen more than once but under ten times. The V call is TRBV12-3 or TRBV12-4, the J call TRBJ1-3, with D possibly TRBD1 on 6 matching bases. The CDR3 is 13 residues long. V lost 10 bases and J lost 11, with 21 bases in between. In DNA form, the CDR3 reads TGTGCCACCAAAAGTTCTCAGGGGTCTGCCATATATTTT. Its protein product is CATKSSQGSAIYF.

This clonotype was observed a few times. V and J are TRBV6-5 and TRBJ2-5; no definite D call. CDR1 and CDR2 (germline): MNHEY, SVGAGI. This CDR3 is built from 12 residues. Trimming left V 5 bases short and J 6 bases short, with 10 bases between. CDR3 sequence: CASSRSWQTQYF. DNA for the CDR3: TGTGCCAGCAGTCGTAGCTGGCAGACCCAGTACTTC.

This clonotype has just a few counts. This rearrangement joins TRBV6-5 to TRBJ1-3; D remains unclear. Germline lookup yields CDR1 MNHEY and CDR2 SVGAGI. The CDR3 contains 15 residues. V lost 2 bases, J lost 0 bases, and 8 bases lay in between. The DNA for the CDR3 is TGTGCCAGCAGTTACATAGGGAGCTCTGGAAACACCATATATTTT. Protein sequence: CASSYIGSSGNTIYF.

V gene TRBV5-1 combines with J gene TRBJ2-3, with 9 bases fitting TRBD2. The CDR3 contains 15 residues. Germline trimming cut 5 bases from V and 2 bases from J; bases unmatched to any gene: 6. Germline V gives CDR1 SGHRS, CDR2 YFSETQ. In nucleotides, the CDR3 is TGCGCCAGCAGATACGCTAGCGGGACCACAGATACGCAGTATTTT. This codes for CASRYASGTTDTQYF.

The table lists this clonotype with many counts. The DNA for the CDR3 is TGCGCCAGCCGGACTAGCGGGAGAAATGAGCAGTTCTTC. It encodes CASRTSGRNEQFF. J is TRBJ2-1 and V is TRBV5-1; 13 bases agree with TRBD2. Germline trimming cut 7 bases from V and 7 bases from J; bases unmatched to any gene: 2. The CDR3 consists of 13 residues. From germline, CDR1 is SGHRS and CDR2 YFSETQ. Using reference TRBV5-1 and TRBJ2-1 for the parts outside the CDR3, the full variable domain is KAGVTQTPRYLIKTRGQQVTLSCSPISGHRSVSWYQQTPGQGLQFLFEYFSETQRNKGNFPGRFSGRQFSNSRSEMNVSTLELGDSALYLCASRTSGRNEQFFGPGTRLTVL.

The chain has TRBV2 and TRBJ2-1; D is tentatively TRBD1 or TRBD2 (5 bases each). CDR3 length equals 14 residues. Germline V gives CDR1 SNHLY, CDR2 FYNNEI. Trimming shortened V by 5 bases and J by 5 bases, and 13 bases separated the two germline ends. CDR3 nucleotide sequence: TGTGCCAGCAGTAATTGGGACCACGACAATGAGCAGTTCTTC. Residues: CASSNWDHDNEQFF. Combining the CDR3 with reference TRBV2 and TRBJ2-1 gives the whole variable domain EPEVTQTPSHQVTQMGQEVILRCVPISNHLYFYWYRQILGQKVEFLVSFYNNEISEKSEIFDDQFSVERPDGSNFTLKIRSTKLEDSAMYFCASSNWDHDNEQFFGPGTRLTVL.

The chain recombines TRBV20-1 with TRBJ2-7, with 12 bases identical to TRBD2. CDR3 length: 17 amino acids. Germline CDR1 reads DFQATT; CDR2 reads SNEGSKA (reference sequence). The ends lost 6 bases at V and 4 bases at J; junction bases unmatched: 16. CDR3 bases: TGCAGTGCGTCGACAGGCGGACTAGCGGGAACCGGGTACGAGCAGTACTTC. Protein sequence: CSASTGGLAGTGYEQYF.

The chain combines TRBV10-3 with TRBJ1-5; possible D gene TRBD1, 6 bases. CDR3 length equals 15 residues. The V gene's germline CDR1 is ENHRY and CDR2 SYGVKD. V was clipped by 10 bases and J by 3 bases, with 19 bases between them. The CDR3 region has the DNA TGTGCCACACTCCCCCGACAGGATACCAATCAGCCCCAGCATTTT. Translated: CATLPRQDTNQPQHF.

The genes are TRBV5-6 and TRBJ2-7; D might be TRBD2 (5 bases). Looked up from germline, CDR1 is SGHDT and CDR2 is YYEEEE. There are 13 residues in the CDR3. V shed 1 base and J shed 5 bases, with 10 bases lying between them. Written as DNA, the CDR3 is TGTGCCAGCAGCTTGCTGACTATCAACGAGCAGTACTTC. The encoded protein is CASSLLTINEQYF.

The gene calls are TRBV7-9 and TRBJ2-3; 9 bases match TRBD1. Germline trimming cut 5 bases from V and 9 bases from J; bases unmatched to any gene: 9. This CDR3 region has 14 residues. Germline CDR1 is SEHNR and CDR2 is FQNEAQ (reference sequence). The CDR3 region has the DNA TGTGCCAGCAGCCTGGGACAGGGAGGCTCCACGCAGTATTTT. This gives the protein CASSLGQGGSTQYF.

This clonotype was counted ten times or more. V is TRBV12-3 or TRBV12-4 and J is TRBJ2-1, with D perhaps TRBD1 (6 bases). This CDR3 comprises 14 residues. The V end lost 8 bases, the J end lost 7 bases, and 18 bases lay between the germline ends. CDR3 bases: TGTGCCAGCTCTTGGACAGTTTTGGAGAATGAGCAGTTCTTC. Protein: CASSWTVLENEQFF.

J is TRBJ1-5 and V is TRBV20-1; D unresolved. V was shortened by 2 bases and J by 0 bases, with 11 bases between the two germline ends. Germline CDR1 reads DFQATT; CDR2 reads SNEGSKA (reference sequence). The CDR3 length is 15 residues. CDR3 sequence reads: CSARSGMASNQPQHF. The CDR3, as DNA: TGCAGTGCTAGATCGGGGATGGCTAGCAATCAGCCCCAGCATTTT.

The chain couples TRBV6-2 or TRBV6-3 to TRBJ1-2; tentatively, D is TRBD1 (5 bases). CDR3 size: 15 residues. Germline lookup yields CDR1 MNHEY and CDR2 SVGEGT. V was shortened by 6 bases and J by 4 bases, with 18 bases between the two germline ends. The CDR3 DNA is TGTGCCAGCAGAGAACAGGTCCTAAGGAGCTATGGCTACACCTTC. It translates to CASREQVLRSYGYTF.

This clonotype has ten or more counts. The chain uses TRBV20-1 and TRBJ1-1, with D possibly TRBD1 on 5 matching bases. Per the germline V gene, CDR1 is DFQATT and CDR2 is SNEGSKA (reference sequence). V was trimmed by 3 bases and J by 4 bases, leaving 18 bases between them. This CDR3 has 15 amino acids. The CDR3 DNA follows: TGCAGTGCTAGTAGGGGAGGAGGAGGGGCCACTGAAGCTTTCTTT. Amino acids: CSASRGGGGATEAFF.

The chain employs TRBV7-9 and TRBJ1-4; maybe TRBD1 (5 bases). Germline CDR1 reads SEHNR; CDR2 reads FQNEAQ (reference sequence). The CDR3 loop spans 13 amino acids. V dropped 11 bases and J dropped 7 bases, with 17 bases sitting between them. The CDR3: CASEGTPVEKLFF. CDR3 in DNA: TGTGCCTCCGAGGGGACCCCGGTTGAAAAACTGTTTTTT.

V usage is TRBV5-6 and J usage is TRBJ2-7, with D perhaps TRBD1 (6 bases). Trimming removed 0 bases at V and 6 bases at J, with 10 bases between. The germline gives CDR1 SGHDT, CDR2 YYEEEE. CDR3 length: 13 amino acids. DNA of the CDR3: TGTGCCAGCAGCTTGGTTAGGGGGAGCGAGCAGTACTTC. This encodes CASSLVRGSEQYF.

V is TRBV7-2 and J is TRBJ2-7, with 8 bases matching TRBD2. Unmatched junction bases numbered 16, after V lost 1 base and J lost 8 bases. The length of the CDR3 is 17 residues. Germline V CDR1 and CDR2: SGHTA, FQGNSA. CDR3: CASSLVPGREAVTKQYF. CDR3 DNA sequence: TGTGCCAGCAGCTTAGTTCCCGGGCGGGAGGCGGTTACGAAGCAGTACTTC.

This clonotype was recorded at least ten times. J is TRBJ2-1 and V is TRBV24-1; D not certain. The CDR3 consists of 14 residues. V was trimmed by 1 base and J by 12 bases, leaving 15 bases between them. The germline V gene has CDR1 KGHDR and CDR2 SFDVKD. The CDR3 DNA reads as TGTGCCACCAGTGATTTCGGGCAGCCCCCTGGGCAGTTCTTC. The encoded protein is CATSDFGQPPGQFF.